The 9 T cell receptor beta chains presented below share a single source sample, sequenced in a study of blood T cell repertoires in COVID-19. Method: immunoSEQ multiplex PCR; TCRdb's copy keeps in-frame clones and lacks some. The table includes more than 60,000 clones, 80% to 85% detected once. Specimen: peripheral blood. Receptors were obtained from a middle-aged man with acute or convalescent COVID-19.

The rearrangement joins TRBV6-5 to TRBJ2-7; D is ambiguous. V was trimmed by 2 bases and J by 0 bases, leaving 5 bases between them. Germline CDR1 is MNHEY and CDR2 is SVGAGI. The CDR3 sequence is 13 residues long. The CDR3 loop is CASSYRSSYEQYF. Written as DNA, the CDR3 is TGTGCCAGCAGTTACAGGAGCTCCTACGAGCAGTACTTC.

The CDR3 is CASSLGGANNYGYTF. The CDR3 DNA reads TGTGCCAGCAGTTTGGGAGGGGCAAATAACTATGGCTACACCTTC. The rearrangement joins TRBV28 to TRBJ1-2; maybe TRBD1 (5 bases). CDR1 is MDHEN, CDR2 SYDVKM, per germline. The CDR3 is 15 amino acids. The germline V and J ends were trimmed by 3 bases and 1 base, with 12 bases remaining between them.

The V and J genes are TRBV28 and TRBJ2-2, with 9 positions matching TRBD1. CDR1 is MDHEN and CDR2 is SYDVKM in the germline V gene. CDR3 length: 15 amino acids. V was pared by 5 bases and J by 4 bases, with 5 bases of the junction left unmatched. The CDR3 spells CASSMDRGRTGELFF. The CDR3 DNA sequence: TGTGCCAGCAGTATGGACAGGGGACGCACCGGGGAGCTGTTTTTT.

CDR3 DNA: TGTGCCAGCTTTACTAGCGGGAGTTTCTCCGAGCAGTACTTC. Its protein product is CASFTSGSFSEQYF. This chain connects TRBV2 to TRBJ2-7; 11 bases agree with TRBD2. Losses at the gene ends were 8 bases for V and 6 bases for J; bases not matched to a gene: 9. Germline V gene data show CDR1 as SNHLY and CDR2 as FYNNEI. The CDR3 is 14 amino acids.

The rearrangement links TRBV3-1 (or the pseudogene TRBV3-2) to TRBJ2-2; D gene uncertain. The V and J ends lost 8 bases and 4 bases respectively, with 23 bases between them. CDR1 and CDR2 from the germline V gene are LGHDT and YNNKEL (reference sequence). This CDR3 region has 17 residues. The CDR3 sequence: CASEKRKYYRVTGELFF. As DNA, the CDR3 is TGTGCCAGCGAGAAAAGGAAATACTACCGGGTCACCGGGGAGCTGTTTTTT.

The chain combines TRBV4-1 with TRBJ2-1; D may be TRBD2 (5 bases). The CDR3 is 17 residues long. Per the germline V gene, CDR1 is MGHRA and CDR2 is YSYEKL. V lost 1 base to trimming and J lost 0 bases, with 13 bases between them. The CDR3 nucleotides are TGCGCCAGCAGCCAAGGTCTCCAGCGGACCTCCTACAATGAGCAGTTCTTC. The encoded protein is CASSQGLQRTSYNEQFF.

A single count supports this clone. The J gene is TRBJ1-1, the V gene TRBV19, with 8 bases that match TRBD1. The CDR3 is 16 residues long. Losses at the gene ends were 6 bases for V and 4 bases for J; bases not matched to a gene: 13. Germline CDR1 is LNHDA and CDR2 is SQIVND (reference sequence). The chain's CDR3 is CASRIWAGGSGTEAFF. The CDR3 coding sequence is TGTGCCAGTAGAATTTGGGCAGGGGGCTCGGGCACTGAAGCTTTCTTT.

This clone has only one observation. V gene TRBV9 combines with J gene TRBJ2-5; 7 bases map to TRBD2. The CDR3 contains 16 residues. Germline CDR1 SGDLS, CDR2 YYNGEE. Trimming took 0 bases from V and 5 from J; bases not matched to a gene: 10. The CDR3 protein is CASSVAGLGGSETQYF. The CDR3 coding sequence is TGTGCCAGCAGCGTAGCGGGTTTGGGGGGGTCCGAGACCCAGTACTTC.

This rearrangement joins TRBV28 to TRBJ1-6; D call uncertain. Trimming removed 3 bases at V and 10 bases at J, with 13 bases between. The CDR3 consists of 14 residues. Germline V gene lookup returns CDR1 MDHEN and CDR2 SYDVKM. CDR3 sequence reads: CASSFSAGSSPLHF. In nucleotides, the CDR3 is TGTGCCAGCAGTTTCTCGGCAGGTTCATCACCCCTCCACTTT.